One TCR beta chain is described in this entry. The antigen it binds to is not known. No qualities accompany the bases; no much larger clone lies one base away. This sample stems from a study of T-cell reconstitution after alpha-beta-depleted transplantation in children (dated by TCRdb to between 2015 and 2016). A note on the overall study: The study quantitatively tracked T-cell immune reconstitution after TCRalphabeta/CD19-depleted allogeneic hematopoietic cell transplantation in children using TCR repertoire profiling.

CDR1 and CDR2 were assigned from the germline V gene as MNHNS and SASEGT. From its cysteine to its phenylalanine, the CDR3 spans 14 amino acids. The read is trimmed to its CDR3 DNA, 42 bases read in frame from base 1. The V and J ends are trimmed by 2 bases and 9 bases, leaving 14 bases between them. Receptor libraries were prepared by PCR. Sequencing used an Illumina HiSeq 2500. Molecular barcoding was employed in the preparation of TCR libraries, with unique molecular identifiers being used to normalize TCRbeta repertoire quantification. Using fastp trimming at Q25 and MiXCR clonotype assembly, TCRdb reanalyzed the public sequencing data and kept in-frame beta chains. Rows merge per CDR3 protein into single entries with the most common DNA and genes. This sample lists approximately 640,000 distinct CDR3 sequences; about 15% were detected once. The ten largest clones add up to approximately 1.1% of the sample.

Recombination joined TRBV6-1 with TRBJ2-1, with the D gene not clear enough to name. The specimen was PBMCs from the stem cell graft donor, collected from the stem cell graft. The receptor comes from a human donor who donated a stem cell graft to a child with acute myeloid leukemia. The DNA sequence is as follows: TGTGCCAGCAGTGAAAATGCAGGCGGCCTTGAGCAGTTCTTC. It encodes CASSENAGGLEQFF.